The 24 T cell receptor beta chains given below trace back to one sample, sequenced in a study of graft-versus-host responses after intestinal transplantation. No cognate antigen is known for these TCRs. The assay was immunoSEQ multiplex PCR, and TCRdb's table has in-frame clones only and misses some. This table has tens of thousands of clones, under 95% appearing once. The sequencing used unstimulated CD8+ T cells sorted from spleen or lymph node cells, collected before intestinal transplant. These receptors all come from a human donor who received an intestinal transplant.

This clone was counted a single time. The chain couples TRBV12-5 to TRBJ1-1; no firm D call. CDR1 is LGHNT, CDR2 FRNRAP, per germline. CDR3 length equals 13 residues. Trimming cost V 2 bases and J 8 bases, with 12 bases left between them. The chain's CDR3 is CASGLSLMREAFF. The CDR3, as DNA: TGTGCTAGTGGTTTGAGCTTAATGAGAGAAGCTTTCTTT.

This clone came up once. The chain links TRBV28 to TRBJ2-1, with 7 bases lining up with TRBD2. The CDR3 has 15 amino acids. The germline gives CDR1 MDHEN, CDR2 SYDVKM. With 7 bases clipped from V and 8 bases from J, the junction kept 14 bases outside the gene matches. The CDR3 here is CASTRGRRLADEQFF. The CDR3 DNA follows: TGTGCCAGCACCCGAGGGCGACGACTAGCCGATGAGCAGTTCTTC. The variable domain in full, with the rest retrieved from reference TRBV28 and TRBJ2-1, is DVKVTQSSRYLVKRTGEKVFLECVQDMDHENMFWYRQDPGLGLRLIYFSYDVKMKEKGDIPEGYSVSREKKERFSLILESASTNQTSMYLCASTRGRRLADEQFFGPGTRLTVL.

V and J are TRBV29-1 and TRBJ2-3; no definite D call. CDR1 and CDR2 (germline): SQVTM, ANQGSEA. This CDR3 contains 15 residues. V lost 4 bases and J lost 0, with 14 bases in between. The CDR3 nucleotides are TGCAGCGTTGTTCTCCCAGAGGCTAGCACAGATACGCAGTATTTT. It codes for CSVVLPEASTDTQYF.

The DNA for the CDR3 is TGTGCCAGCAGTTACCTCTACAGGGTCGGGGGGACTGAAGCTTTCTTT. Its translation is CASSYLYRVGGTEAFF. This chain joins TRBV6-5 and TRBJ1-1; the D gene is possibly TRBD1 (6 bases). Germline lookup yields CDR1 MNHEY and CDR2 SVGAGI. This CDR3 region has 16 residues. Trimming stripped 2 bases from V and 5 bases from J, with 18 bases between.

This chain uses TRBV7-9 with TRBJ1-4; possibly TRBD1 for D (5 bases). Per the germline V gene, CDR1 is SEHNR and CDR2 is FQNEAQ (reference sequence). The CDR3 length is 19 residues. The V end was cut by 3 bases, the J end by 8 bases, with 28 bases between. The CDR3 nucleotides read TGTGCCAGCAGCTTTTATATTTTGTCCAGGGCAAATTTTCAGGAAAAACTGTTTTTT. Translated, it gives CASSFYILSRANFQEKLFF.

CDR3 loop: CASSPHEGNSYNEQFF. The CDR3 nucleotides are TGTGCCAGCTCACCCCATGAGGGGAACTCCTACAATGAGCAGTTCTTC. The chain couples TRBV18 to TRBJ2-1, with D possibly being TRBD1 or TRBD2 (5 bases each). The CDR3 runs 16 residues. Germline values: CDR1 KGHSH, CDR2 LQKENI. Trimming removed 3 bases at V and 0 bases at J, with 12 bases between.

The chain couples TRBV11-3 to TRBJ2-7; 9 bases map to TRBD2. CDR3 length equals 16 residues. With V trimmed by 0 bases and J by 2 bases, 5 bases remained unmatched. Germline V gene lookup returns CDR1 SGHNT and CDR2 YENEEA. CDR3: CASSLDPAGGTYEQYF. The CDR3 coding sequence is TGTGCCAGCAGCTTAGACCCAGCGGGAGGAACCTACGAGCAGTACTTC.

The rearrangement links TRBV5-1 to TRBJ2-2; unclear D gene. This CDR3 comprises 12 residues. The V end lost 2 bases, the J end lost 5 bases, and 4 bases lay between the germline ends. Germline V gene lookup returns CDR1 SGHRS and CDR2 YFSETQ. CDR3 sequence (DNA): TGCGCCAGCAGCTTCGGAACCGGGGAGCTGTTTTTT. It translates to CASSFGTGELFF.

The chain employs TRBV27 and TRBJ1-3; no definite D call. Trimming cost V 0 bases and J 8 bases, with 8 bases left between them. Germline CDR1 and CDR2: MNHEY and SMNVEV (reference sequence). The CDR3 covers 13 residues. The CDR3 bases are TGTGCCAGCAGTTTATCCCCTGGGGACACCATATATTTT. This encodes CASSLSPGDTIYF.

The J gene is TRBJ1-5, the V gene TRBV4-2, with TRBD1 matching 7 bases. Unmatched junction bases numbered 9, after V lost 4 bases and J lost 0 bases. Germline-derived CDR1 and CDR2 are LGHNA and YNFKEQ. The CDR3 spans 17 residues. CDR3 bases: TGTGCCAGCAGCCTGGGACAGAGAATCTATAGCAATCAGCCCCAGCATTTT. Translation: CASSLGQRIYSNQPQHF.

The gene calls are TRBV6-6 and TRBJ2-5, with D unresolved. Per the germline V gene, CDR1 is MNHNY and CDR2 is SVGAGI (reference sequence). V was pared by 2 bases and J by 0 bases, with 7 bases between. The CDR3 extends over 14 amino acids. CDR3 DNA: TGTGCCAGCAGTTACGCCCGGTACCAAGAGACCCAGTACTTC. This sequence encodes CASSYARYQETQYF.

V and J are TRBV15 and TRBJ1-5; maybe TRBD1 (5 bases). The V end lost 5 bases, the J end lost 11 bases, and 16 bases lay between the germline ends. Germline V gene data show CDR1 as LNHNV and CDR2 as YYDKDF (reference sequence). CDR3 length: 13 residues. Here the CDR3 DNA reads TGTGCCACCAGCGGGGGACTGCCGGCGGCCCAGCATTTT. Translated, it gives CATSGGLPAAQHF.

V and J are TRBV6-5 and TRBJ1-1, with D maybe TRBD1 (6 bases). CDR1 is MNHEY, CDR2 SVGAGI, per germline. Trimming took 0 bases from V and 8 from J, leaving 10 bases between them. CDR3 length: 13 amino acids. CDR3 DNA sequence: TGTGCCAGCAGTTACTCGATGAGGGGGGAAGCTTTCTTT. Residues: CASSYSMRGEAFF.

This rearrangement joins TRBV6-4 to TRBJ1-2; D perhaps matches TRBD1 (6 bases). The germline CDR1 and CDR2 sequences are MRHNA and SNTAGT. This CDR3 region has 16 residues. V lost 5 bases and J 4 bases, leaving 20 bases between the germline ends. CDR3 region: CASSPNTGLPLYGYTF. The CDR3 nucleotides read TGTGCCAGCAGTCCAAACACAGGGCTACCCCTCTATGGCTACACCTTC.

This rearrangement joins TRBV6-6 to TRBJ1-6; D gene unclear. The CDR3 length is 14 residues. Germline V CDR1 and CDR2: MNHNY, SVGAGI (reference sequence). The V and J ends lost 1 base and 10 bases respectively, with 11 bases between them. The CDR3 region has the DNA TGTGCCAGCAGTTACTACTTTAAGGAGTCACCCCTCCACTTT. It codes for CASSYYFKESPLHF.

The chain carries TRBV19 and TRBJ1-5, with D perhaps TRBD1 (5 bases). The germline CDR1 and CDR2 sequences are LNHDA and SQIVND (reference sequence). This CDR3 is 13 amino acids long. The ends were cut back, 7 bases at V and 4 bases at J, with 11 bases in the middle. The CDR3 loop is CASTPGGNQPQHF. DNA for the CDR3: TGTGCCAGTACGCCCGGGGGGAATCAGCCCCAGCATTTT.

This chain connects TRBV7-6 to TRBJ2-1, with 11 positions matching TRBD2. Germline-derived CDR1 and CDR2 are SGHVS and FNYEAQ. The V gene end was trimmed by 4 bases and the J gene end by 6 bases; junction bases not matched to a gene: 2. There are 14 residues in the CDR3. CDR3 sequence: CASSSSGGRNEQFF. The DNA of the CDR3 is TGTGCCAGCAGCTCTAGCGGGGGGCGCAATGAGCAGTTCTTC.

This chain links TRBV6-5 with TRBJ1-4; unclear D gene. Per germline, CDR1 MNHEY and CDR2 SVGAGI. V was cut by 2 bases and J by 8 bases, with 6 bases left in between. The CDR3 is made up of 12 amino acids. The CDR3 DNA sequence: TGTGCCAGCAGTTACGAGGGCGAAAAACTGTTTTTT. As protein: CASSYEGEKLFF.

The V and J genes are TRBV7-3 and TRBJ2-1, with D maybe TRBD2 (5 bases). The CDR3 runs 13 residues. CDR1 is SGHTA, CDR2 FQGTGA, per germline. With 1 base removed from V and 10 bases from J, the gap between germline ends came to 11 bases. The CDR3 reads CASSLKVWEEQFF. The DNA for the CDR3 is TGTGCCAGCAGCTTAAAGGTTTGGGAGGAGCAGTTCTTC.

The J gene is TRBJ2-3, the V gene TRBV5-6; 7 nucleotides match TRBD1. CDR3 length: 15 residues. Germline trimming cut 4 bases from V and 2 bases from J; bases unmatched to any gene: 7. CDR1 and CDR2 from the germline V gene are SGHDT and YYEEEE. The CDR3 DNA is TGTGCCAGCAGCCAAATAGGGACAGTCACAGATACGCAGTATTTT. This codes for CASSQIGTVTDTQYF.

The rearrangement uses TRBV21-1 and TRBJ2-7; TRBD1, the table's D call, was not compared with the DNA. TRBV21-1 is flagged as a pseudogene. The CDR3 length is 15 residues. CDR3 in DNA: TGTGCCAGCAGCCCGGGACAGGGGGCTTCCTACGAGCAGTACTTC. It translates to CASSPGQGASYEQYF.

This rearrangement joins TRBV4-1 to TRBJ1-6, with 7 bases matching TRBD1. Trimming at V came to 1 base and at J to 11 bases, leaving 5 bases not matched to a gene. The germline V gene encodes CDR1 MGHRA and CDR2 YSYEKL. The CDR3 is made up of 14 amino acids. The CDR3 is CASSQGGGLTPLHF. CDR3 DNA sequence: TGCGCCAGCAGCCAAGGAGGGGGCCTTACACCCCTCCACTTT.

The V gene is TRBV2, the J gene TRBJ2-7; 10 bases map to TRBD2. This CDR3 spans 15 amino acids. Trimming removed 10 bases from V and 7 bases from J; junction bases left unmatched: 16. Germline CDR1 and CDR2: SNHLY and FYNNEI. This CDR3 is CATHRPGAGGWEQYF. CDR3 sequence (DNA): TGTGCCACCCACCGCCCGGGAGCGGGAGGGTGGGAGCAGTACTTC.

The chain links TRBV6-5 to TRBJ2-7; 8 bases are shared with TRBD1. This CDR3 region has 15 residues. Germline V gives CDR1 MNHEY, CDR2 SVGAGI. With 0 bases clipped from V and 3 bases from J, the junction kept 4 bases outside the gene matches. The CDR3 protein is CASSYSDGQGYEQYF. CDR3 sequence (DNA): TGTGCCAGCAGTTACTCGGATGGACAGGGCTACGAGCAGTACTTC.